These T cell receptor beta chains were read from a single sample in a study of quantifying T cell responses using KT2 cells. In TCRdb, the UMI-ligation and nested PCR reads were re-called with MiXCR into one record per CDR3 protein. Of 40,000 to 60,000 distinct CDR3 sequences listed, more than 9% were seen once; the top ten hold over 9.5%. Sequencing was done on a sample of PBMCs spiked with cells of the T cell clone KT2. All receptors derive from a human donor. Both conserved end residues are part of each CDR3. The D gene is left open where the match is weak. Clone size is not always given. Where it is, it says once, few, many or a class for expanded clones.

j_gene: TRBJ2-7
abundance: many
d_gene: TRBD1
v_gene: TRBV6-1
CDR3aa: CASSEKNRGSSYEQYF
CDR3nt: TGTGCCAGCAGTGAAAAGAACAGGGGGAGCTCCTACGAGCAGTACTTC

j_gene: TRBJ2-1
abundance: NA
d_gene: TRBD1
v_gene: TRBV11-2
CDR3aa: CASSPLTGGSYNEQFF
CDR3nt: TGTGCCAGCAGCCCGCTCACAGGGGGCTCCTACAATGAGCAGTTCTTC

j_gene: TRBJ2-7
abundance: NA
d_gene: NA
v_gene: TRBV1
CDR3aa: CTSSHGQKPSYEQYF
CDR3nt: TGCACCAGCAGTCACGGGCAGAAGCCTTCCTACGAGCAGTACTTC

j_gene: TRBJ2-7
abundance: few
d_gene: NA
v_gene: TRBV3-1
CDR3aa: CASSQVRGYEQYF
CDR3nt: TGTGCCAGCAGCCAGGTGAGGGGCTACGAGCAGTACTTC

j_gene: TRBJ2-1
abundance: few
d_gene: NA
v_gene: TRBV6-8
CDR3aa: CASSLPGQAYNEQFF
CDR3nt: TGTGCCAGCAGTTTACCCGGACAAGCCTACAATGAGCAGTTCTTC

j_gene: TRBJ1-1
abundance: few
d_gene: NA
v_gene: TRBV5-1
CDR3aa: CASSLDRVGNTEAFF
CDR3nt: TGCGCCAGCAGCTTGGACAGGGTTGGGAACACTGAAGCTTTCTTT

j_gene: TRBJ2-1
abundance: NA
d_gene: NA
v_gene: TRBV7-9
CDR3aa: CASSRDEEQFF
CDR3nt: TGTGCCAGCAGCCGGGACGAGGAGCAGTTCTTC

j_gene: TRBJ2-1
abundance: few
d_gene: TRBD2
v_gene: TRBV6-5
CDR3aa: CASSYFGLAGGPHEQFF
CDR3nt: TGTGCCAGCAGTTATTTTGGGCTAGCGGGGGGGCCCCATGAGCAGTTCTTC

j_gene: TRBJ2-7
abundance: NA
d_gene: TRBD2
v_gene: TRBV6-5
CDR3aa: CASSVSSGYEQYF
CDR3nt: TGTGCCAGCAGTGTCTCTAGCGGTTACGAGCAGTACTTC

j_gene: TRBJ2-3
abundance: NA
d_gene: NA
v_gene: TRBV7-3
CDR3aa: CASSRSIRLTDTQYF
CDR3nt: TGTGCCAGCAGCCGTTCAATACGGCTCACAGATACGCAGTATTTT

j_gene: TRBJ2-5
abundance: NA
d_gene: NA
v_gene: TRBV28
CDR3aa: CASSLWEEQETQYF
CDR3nt: TGTGCCAGCAGTTTATGGGAAGAACAAGAGACCCAGTACTTC

j_gene: TRBJ1-2
abundance: many
d_gene: NA
v_gene: TRBV18
CDR3aa: CASSPSRDYYGYTF
CDR3nt: TGTGCCAGCTCCCCCAGTAGGGATTACTATGGCTACACCTTC

j_gene: TRBJ2-7
abundance: NA
d_gene: NA
v_gene: TRBV27
CDR3aa: CASSWGVRREQYF
CDR3nt: TGTGCCAGCAGTTGGGGGGTGAGACGCGAGCAGTACTTC

j_gene: TRBJ2-1
abundance: many
d_gene: TRBD1
v_gene: TRBV18
CDR3aa: CASSPGQGINEQFF
CDR3nt: TGTGCCAGCTCACCGGGACAGGGAATCAATGAGCAGTTCTTC

j_gene: TRBJ2-3
abundance: medium-sized
d_gene: NA
v_gene: TRBV6-4
CDR3aa: CASSEGAGGTDTQYF
CDR3nt: TGTGCCAGCAGTGAAGGGGCAGGGGGCACAGATACGCAGTATTTT

j_gene: TRBJ2-3
abundance: few
d_gene: NA
v_gene: TRBV4-2
CDR3aa: CASSQEGKGTDTQYF
CDR3nt: TGTGCCAGCAGCCAAGAGGGCAAGGGGACAGATACGCAGTATTTT

j_gene: TRBJ1-1
abundance: many
d_gene: TRBD1
v_gene: TRBV12-3/TRBV12-4
CDR3aa: CASSPGQPNTEAFF
CDR3nt: TGTGCCAGCAGCCCGGGACAGCCGAACACTGAAGCTTTCTTT

j_gene: TRBJ2-7
abundance: NA
d_gene: NA
v_gene: TRBV11-2
CDR3aa: CASRSVSQSAPYEQYF
CDR3nt: TGTGCCAGCAGATCAGTGAGCCAAAGCGCGCCATACGAGCAGTACTTC

j_gene: TRBJ2-1
abundance: NA
d_gene: NA
v_gene: TRBV7-2
CDR3aa: CASRARIESSYNEQFF
CDR3nt: TGTGCCAGCAGGGCTAGGATCGAGAGCTCCTACAATGAGCAGTTCTTC

j_gene: TRBJ2-7
abundance: NA
d_gene: TRBD2
v_gene: TRBV27
CDR3aa: CASSFSSGSYEQYF
CDR3nt: TGTGCCAGCAGTTTTTCTAGCGGGTCCTACGAGCAGTACTTC